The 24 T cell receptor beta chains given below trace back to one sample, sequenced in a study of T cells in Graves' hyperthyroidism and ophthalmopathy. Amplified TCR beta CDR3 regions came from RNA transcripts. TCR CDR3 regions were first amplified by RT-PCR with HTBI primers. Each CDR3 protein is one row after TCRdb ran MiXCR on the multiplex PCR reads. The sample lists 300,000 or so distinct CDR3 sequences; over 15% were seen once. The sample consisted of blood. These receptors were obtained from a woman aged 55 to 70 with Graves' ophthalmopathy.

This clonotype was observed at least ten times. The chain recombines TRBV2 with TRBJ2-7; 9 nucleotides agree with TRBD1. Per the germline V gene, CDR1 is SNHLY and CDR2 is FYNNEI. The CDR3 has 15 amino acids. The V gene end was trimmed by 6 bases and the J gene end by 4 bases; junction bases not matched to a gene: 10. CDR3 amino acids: CASSQMPGQGYEQYF. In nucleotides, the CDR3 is TGTGCCAGCAGCCAAATGCCGGGACAGGGTTACGAGCAGTACTTC.

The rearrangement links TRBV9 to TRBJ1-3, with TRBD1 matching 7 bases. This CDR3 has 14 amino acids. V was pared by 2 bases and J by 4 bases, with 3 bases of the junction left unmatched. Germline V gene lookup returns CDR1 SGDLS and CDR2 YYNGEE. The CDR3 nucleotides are TGTGCCAGCAGCGTCCGGGGACAGGGAAACACCATATATTTT. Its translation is CASSVRGQGNTIYF. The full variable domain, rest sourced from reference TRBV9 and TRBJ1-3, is DSGVTQTPKHLITATGQRVTLRCSPRSGDLSVYWYQQSLDQGLQFLIQYYNGEERAKGNILERFSAQQFPDLHSELNLSSLELGDSALYFCASSVRGQGNTIYFGEGSWLTVV.

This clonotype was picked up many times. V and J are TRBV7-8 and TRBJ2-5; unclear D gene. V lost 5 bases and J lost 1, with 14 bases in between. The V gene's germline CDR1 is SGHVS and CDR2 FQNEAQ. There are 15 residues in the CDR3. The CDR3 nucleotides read TGTGCCAGCAGCAGAAGAACGGGCTTCCAAGAGACCCAGTACTTC. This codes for CASSRRTGFQETQYF.

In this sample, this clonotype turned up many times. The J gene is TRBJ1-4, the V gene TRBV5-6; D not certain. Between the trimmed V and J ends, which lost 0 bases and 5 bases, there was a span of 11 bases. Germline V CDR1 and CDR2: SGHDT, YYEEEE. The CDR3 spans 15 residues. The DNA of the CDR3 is TGTGCCAGCAGCTTGGTCGGGCCTGAGAATGAAAAACTGTTTTTT. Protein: CASSLVGPENEKLFF.

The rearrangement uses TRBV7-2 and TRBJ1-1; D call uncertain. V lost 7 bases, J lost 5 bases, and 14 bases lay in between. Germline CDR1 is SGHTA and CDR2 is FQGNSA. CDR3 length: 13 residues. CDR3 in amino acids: CASTLSSGTEAFF. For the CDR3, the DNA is TGTGCCAGCACACTCTCGTCTGGGACTGAAGCTTTCTTT.

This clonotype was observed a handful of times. CDR3 nucleotides: TGTGCCAGCAGTTACCGATCATCAGGGGGCCATGGCTACACCTTC. This gives the protein CASSYRSSGGHGYTF. The chain links TRBV6-5 to TRBJ1-2; 8 bases agree with TRBD1. Germline V CDR1 and CDR2: MNHEY, SVGAGI. Trimming cost V 2 bases and J 6 bases; bases outside gene matches: 8. This CDR3 region has 15 residues.

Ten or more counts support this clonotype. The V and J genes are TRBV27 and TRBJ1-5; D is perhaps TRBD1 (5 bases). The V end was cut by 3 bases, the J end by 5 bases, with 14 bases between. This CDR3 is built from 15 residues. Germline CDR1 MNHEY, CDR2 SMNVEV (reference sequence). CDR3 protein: CASSLRGGFDQPQHF. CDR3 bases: TGTGCCAGCAGTTTGAGGGGAGGGTTCGATCAGCCCCAGCATTTT.

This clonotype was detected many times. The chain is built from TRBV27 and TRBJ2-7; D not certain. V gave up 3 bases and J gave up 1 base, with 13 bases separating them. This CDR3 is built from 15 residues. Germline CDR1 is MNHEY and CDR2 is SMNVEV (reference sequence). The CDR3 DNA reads TGTGCCAGCAGTTTCATCGCCAGATTATCCTACGAGCAGTACTTC. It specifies CASSFIARLSYEQYF.

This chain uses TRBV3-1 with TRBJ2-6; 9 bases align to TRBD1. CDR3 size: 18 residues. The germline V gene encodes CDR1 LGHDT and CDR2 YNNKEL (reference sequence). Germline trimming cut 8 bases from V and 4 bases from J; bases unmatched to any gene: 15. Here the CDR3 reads CASHGWVQGAGGANVLTF. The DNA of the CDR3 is TGTGCCAGCCACGGTTGGGTACAGGGGGCTGGAGGGGCCAACGTCCTGACTTTC.

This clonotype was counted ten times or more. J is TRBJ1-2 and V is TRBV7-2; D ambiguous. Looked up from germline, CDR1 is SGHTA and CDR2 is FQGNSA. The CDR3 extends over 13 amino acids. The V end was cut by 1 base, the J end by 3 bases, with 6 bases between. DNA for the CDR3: TGTGCCAGCAGCTTAGACCCGCACTATGGCTACACCTTC. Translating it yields CASSLDPHYGYTF.

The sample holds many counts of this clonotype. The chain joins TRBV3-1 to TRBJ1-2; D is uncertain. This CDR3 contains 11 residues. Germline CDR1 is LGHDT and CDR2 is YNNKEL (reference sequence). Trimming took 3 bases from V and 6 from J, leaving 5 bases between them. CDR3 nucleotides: TGTGCCAGCAGCCATGTCCATGGCTACACCTTC. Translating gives CASSHVHGYTF.

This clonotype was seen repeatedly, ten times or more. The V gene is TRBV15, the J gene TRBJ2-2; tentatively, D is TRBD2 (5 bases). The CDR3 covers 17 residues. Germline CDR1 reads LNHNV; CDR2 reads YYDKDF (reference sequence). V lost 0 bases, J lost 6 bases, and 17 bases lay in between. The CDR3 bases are TGTGCCACCAGCAGAGATGAAGCGGCCAGCCGGGCCGGGGAGCTGTTTTTT. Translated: CATSRDEAASRAGELFF.

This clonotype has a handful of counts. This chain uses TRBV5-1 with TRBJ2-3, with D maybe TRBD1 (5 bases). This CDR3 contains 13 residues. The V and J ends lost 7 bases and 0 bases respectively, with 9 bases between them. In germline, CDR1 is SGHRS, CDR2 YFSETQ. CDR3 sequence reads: CASGQGSTDTQYF. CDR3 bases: TGCGCCAGCGGTCAGGGAAGCACAGATACGCAGTATTTT. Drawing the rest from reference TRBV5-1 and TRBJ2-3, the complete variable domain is KAGVTQTPRYLIKTRGQQVTLSCSPISGHRSVSWYQQTPGQGLQFLFEYFSETQRNKGNFPGRFSGRQFSNSRSEMNVSTLELGDSALYLCASGQGSTDTQYFGPGTRLTVL.

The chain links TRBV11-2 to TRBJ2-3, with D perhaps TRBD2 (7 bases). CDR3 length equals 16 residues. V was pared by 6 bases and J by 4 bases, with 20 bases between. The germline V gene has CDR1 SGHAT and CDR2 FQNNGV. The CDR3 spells CASRQTGLGGADTQYF. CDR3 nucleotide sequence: TGTGCCAGCAGGCAAACAGGGTTAGGGGGGGCAGATACGCAGTATTTT.

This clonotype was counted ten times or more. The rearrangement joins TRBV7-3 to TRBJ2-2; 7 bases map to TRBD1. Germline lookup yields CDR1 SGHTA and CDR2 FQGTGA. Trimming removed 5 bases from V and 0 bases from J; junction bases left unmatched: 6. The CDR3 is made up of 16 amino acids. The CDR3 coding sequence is TGTGCCAGCAGCCCTAGGGGGCCGACGAACACCGGGGAGCTGTTTTTT. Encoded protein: CASSPRGPTNTGELFF.

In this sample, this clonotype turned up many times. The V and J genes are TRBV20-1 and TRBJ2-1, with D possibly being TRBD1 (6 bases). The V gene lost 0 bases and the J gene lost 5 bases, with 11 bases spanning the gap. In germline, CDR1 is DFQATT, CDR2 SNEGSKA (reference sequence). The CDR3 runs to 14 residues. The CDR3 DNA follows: TGCAGTGCTAGAGACTACAGGGCCCACAATGAGCAGTTCTTC. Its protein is CSARDYRAHNEQFF.

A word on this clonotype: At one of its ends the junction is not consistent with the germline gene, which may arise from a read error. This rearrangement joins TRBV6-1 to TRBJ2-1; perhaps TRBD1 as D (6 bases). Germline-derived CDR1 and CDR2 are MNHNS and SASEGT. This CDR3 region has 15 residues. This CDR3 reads CASTGTKILYNGQFF. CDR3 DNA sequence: TGTGCCAGCACAGGGACAAAGATCCTCTACAATGGGCAGTTCTTC.

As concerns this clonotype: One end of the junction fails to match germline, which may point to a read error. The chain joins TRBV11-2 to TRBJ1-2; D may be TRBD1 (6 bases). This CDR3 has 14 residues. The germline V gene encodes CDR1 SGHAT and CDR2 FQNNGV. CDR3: CANSSGQPSMRKSF. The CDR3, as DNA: TGTGCCAACAGCTCGGGACAACCATCTATGAGGAAATCCTTC. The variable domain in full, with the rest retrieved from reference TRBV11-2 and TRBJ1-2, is EAGVAQSPRYKIIEKRQSVAFWCNPISGHATLYWYQQILGQGPKLLIQFQNNGVVDDSQLPKDRFSAERLKGVDSTLKIQPAKLEDSAVYLCANSSGQPSMRKSFGSGTRLTVV.

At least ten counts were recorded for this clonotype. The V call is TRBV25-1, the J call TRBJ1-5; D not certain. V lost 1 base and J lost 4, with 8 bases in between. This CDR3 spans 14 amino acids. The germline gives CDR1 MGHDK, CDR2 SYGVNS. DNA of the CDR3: TGTGCCAGCAGTGAATGGTGGTCAAATCAGCCCCAGCATTTT. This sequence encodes CASSEWWSNQPQHF.

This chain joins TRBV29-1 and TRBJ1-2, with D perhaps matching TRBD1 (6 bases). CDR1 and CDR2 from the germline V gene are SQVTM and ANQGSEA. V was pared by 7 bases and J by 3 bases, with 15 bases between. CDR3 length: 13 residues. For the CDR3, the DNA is TGCAGCGCAACAATGGACAGTCACTATGGCTACACCTTC. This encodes CSATMDSHYGYTF.

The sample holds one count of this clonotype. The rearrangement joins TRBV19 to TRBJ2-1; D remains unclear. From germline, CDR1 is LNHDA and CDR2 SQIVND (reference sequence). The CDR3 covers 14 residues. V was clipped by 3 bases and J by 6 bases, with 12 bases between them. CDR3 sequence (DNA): TGTGCCAGTAGTATTTCGAGCGTCGGCAATGAGCAGTTCTTC. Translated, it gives CASSISSVGNEQFF.

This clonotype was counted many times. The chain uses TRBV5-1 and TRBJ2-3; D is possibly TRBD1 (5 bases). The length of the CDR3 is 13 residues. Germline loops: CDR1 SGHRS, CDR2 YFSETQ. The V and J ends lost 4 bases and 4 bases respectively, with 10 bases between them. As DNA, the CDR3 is TGCGCCAGCAGCATGACAGCAGCAGATACGCAGTATTTT. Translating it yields CASSMTAADTQYF.

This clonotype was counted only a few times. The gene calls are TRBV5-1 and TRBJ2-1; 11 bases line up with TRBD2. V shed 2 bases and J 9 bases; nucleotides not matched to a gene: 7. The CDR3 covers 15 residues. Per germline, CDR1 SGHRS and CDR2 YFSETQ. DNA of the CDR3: TGCGCCAGCAGCTTAGTAGCGGGAGGGAGGAGTGAGCAGTTCTTC. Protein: CASSLVAGGRSEQFF.

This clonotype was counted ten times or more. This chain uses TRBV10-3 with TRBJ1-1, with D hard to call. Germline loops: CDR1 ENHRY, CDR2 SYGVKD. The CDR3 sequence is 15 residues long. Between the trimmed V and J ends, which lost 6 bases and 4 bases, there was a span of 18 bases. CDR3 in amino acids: CAIREQATRGTEAFF. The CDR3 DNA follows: TGTGCCATCAGAGAGCAGGCAACGCGGGGCACTGAAGCTTTCTTT.